Listed below are T cell receptor beta chains from one sample, sequenced in a study of metastatic and nonmetastatic thyroid tumors. TCRdb reprocessed the PCR reads via MiXCR. The sample shows 40,000 or so clones, about 13% of them seen only once. Sequenced sample: blood. The source of these receptors is a female donor with papillary thyroid cancer or a benign thyroid nodule (not recorded which). Some clones in this sample may be carry-over from other donors' samples. Both conserved end residues are part of each CDR3. D genes are given only for firm matches. Size values are once, few and many counts, or a class for expanded clones, and some rows have none.

J	D	size	V	CDR3	DNA
TRBJ2-7	TRBD2	many	TRBV4-1	CASSRGLAGGVEQYF	TGCGCCAGCAGCAGGGGACTAGCGGGAGGAGTCGAGCAGTACTTC
TRBJ2-2	.	medium-sized	TRBV28	CASRPLANANTGELFF	TGTGCCAGCAGGCCGCTGGCTAACGCGAACACCGGGGAGCTGTTTTTT
TRBJ1-6	.	medium-sized	TRBV27	CASTKGTSVNSPLHF	TGTGCCAGCACCAAAGGGACGTCTGTAAATTCACCCCTCCACTTT
TRBJ2-3	.	many	TRBV2	CASSYSGTRASSTDTQYF	TGTGCCAGCAGTTATTCCGGGACGAGAGCCTCTAGCACAGATACGCAGTATTTT
TRBJ1-5	.	many	TRBV12-3/TRBV12-4	CASSLTVLDGQPQHF	TGTGCCAGCAGTTTAACAGTATTGGATGGACAGCCCCAGCATTTT
TRBJ2-3	.	many	TRBV19	CASSSGSTDTQYF	TGTGCCAGTAGTAGCGGGAGCACAGATACGCAGTATTTT
TRBJ1-4	.	many	TRBV19	CASSMTATNEKLFF	TGTGCCAGTAGTATGACGGCAACTAATGAAAAACTGTTTTTT
TRBJ2-1	TRBD2	.	TRBV28	CASSFAREYTYDEQFF	TGTGCCAGCAGTTTTGCGCGGGAGTATACCTACGATGAGCAGTTCTTC
TRBJ2-1	.	.	TRBV7-2	CASSLADRRWGYNEQFF	TGTGCCAGCAGCTTAGCCGACAGGCGGTGGGGGTACAATGAGCAGTTCTTC
TRBJ2-3	.	.	TRBV6-1	CVSSQGPTDTQYF	TGTGTCAGCAGTCAAGGCCCCACAGATACGCAGTATTTT
TRBJ2-7	.	many	TRBV2	CASTPPEGIYEQYF	TGTGCCAGCACCCCCCCGGAGGGGATCTACGAGCAGTACTTC
TRBJ2-2	TRBD1	many	TRBV18	CASSPLQGANTGELFF	TGTGCCAGCTCACCATTACAGGGGGCGAACACCGGGGAGCTGTTTTTT
TRBJ1-2	.	many	TRBV6-2/TRBV6-3	CASSDLNYGYTF	TGTGCCAGCAGCGACCTCAACTATGGCTACACCTTC
TRBJ1-1	.	many	TRBV7-8	CASSLAGGFGEAFF	TGTGCCAGCAGCTTAGCGGGGGGGTTTGGTGAAGCTTTCTTT
TRBJ1-3	.	.	TRBV28	CASSLAAGSGNTIYF	TGTGCCAGCAGTTTAGCAGCGGGCTCTGGAAACACCATATATTTT
TRBJ2-3	.	.	TRBV28	CASILGLAGVPDTQYF	TGTGCCAGCATTTTAGGCCTAGCTGGAGTTCCAGATACGCAGTATTTT
TRBJ2-7	.	many	TRBV11-2	CASSFGGVRGEQYF	TGTGCCAGCAGCTTCGGCGGGGTCCGGGGAGAGCAGTACTTC
TRBJ1-4	.	few	TRBV12-3/TRBV12-4	CASSLSSTNEKLFF	TGTGCCAGCAGTTTAAGTTCAACTAATGAAAAACTGTTTTTT
TRBJ2-1	TRBD2	many	TRBV12-5	CASATLPGGGSYNEQFF	TGTGCTAGTGCCACTCTCCCCGGTGGCGGGAGCTACAATGAGCAGTTCTTC
TRBJ2-3	.	many	TRBV7-8	CASSSALGADTQYF	TGTGCCAGCAGCTCCGCCCTGGGCGCAGATACGCAGTATTTT
TRBJ2-6	.	many	TRBV28	CASSSPVGGALSGANVLTF	TGTGCCAGCTCCTCTCCTGTGGGGGGGGCACTCTCTGGGGCCAACGTCCTGACTTTC
TRBJ2-6	.	many	TRBV6-4	CASSDTGANVLTF	TGTGCCAGCAGTGACACTGGGGCCAACGTCCTGACTTTC
TRBJ2-7	TRBD1	many	TRBV29-1	CSCRQGSYEQYF	TGCAGCTGCCGACAGGGCTCCTACGAGCAGTACTTC
TRBJ1-2	.	many	TRBV19	CASSDRNNYGYTF	TGTGCTAGTTCGGACAGAAATAACTATGGCTACACCTTC
TRBJ1-1	.	many	TRBV29-1	CSVWDIMNTEAFF	TGCAGCGTTTGGGACATCATGAACACTGAAGCTTTCTTT
TRBJ1-1	.	many	TRBV4-2	CASSQETAENTEAFF	TGTGCCAGCAGCCAAGAGACAGCGGAGAACACTGAAGCTTTCTTT
TRBJ2-1	TRBD2	few	TRBV14	CASSPGLAGEQSF	TGTGCCAGCAGCCCCGGACTAGCGGGTGAGCAGTCCTTC
TRBJ2-2	TRBD1	many	TRBV25-1	CASSERQGAGGELFF	TGTGCCAGCAGTGAACGACAGGGGGCGGGCGGGGAGCTGTTTTTT
TRBJ2-1	.	many	TRBV7-9	CASSQAYNEQFF	TGTGCCAGCAGCCAAGCTTACAATGAGCAGTTCTTC
TRBJ1-1	.	few	TRBV3-1	CASSLRDIPSETAASF	TGTGCCAGCAGCCTTCGGGACATCCCTTCCGAGACTGCGGCTTCCTTT
TRBJ2-7	TRBD1	few	TRBV2	CASGGQTDPYEQYF	TGTGCCAGCGGGGGACAGACGGACCCCTACGAGCAGTACTTC
TRBJ2-7	TRBD2	many	TRBV12-3/TRBV12-4	CASREDSYEQYF	TGTGCCAGCCGGGAGGATTCCTACGAGCAGTACTTC
TRBJ1-2	.	.	TRBV4-1	CASSQKTANYGYTF	TGCGCCAGCAGTCAGAAGACAGCTAACTATGGCTACACCTTC
TRBJ2-3	.	many	TRBV12-3/TRBV12-4	CASSRTVTQYF	TGTGCCAGCAGTAGGACAGTCACACAGTATTTT
TRBJ2-1	.	.	TRBV28	CASSSMRNEQFF	TGTGCCAGCAGCAGCATGCGCAATGAGCAGTTCTTC
TRBJ2-2	TRBD1	.	TRBV27	CARTWTGTWELFF	TGTGCCAGAACTTGGACAGGTACCTGGGAGCTGTTTTTT
TRBJ1-1	.	.	TRBV7-9	CASSGQGRSKTEAFF	TGTGCCAGCAGCGGTCAGGGCCGCTCTAAAACTGAAGCTTTCTTT
TRBJ1-2	.	many	TRBV20-1	CSPLGGHTNYGYTF	TGCAGCCCTCTGGGGGGACATACTAACTATGGCTACACCTTC
TRBJ2-3	.	many	TRBV24-1	CATSGSGPDTQYF	TGTGCCACCAGTGGAAGTGGCCCAGATACGCAGTATTTT
TRBJ2-1	.	once	TRBV5-1	CASNLGRYEQFF	TGCGCCAGCAACCTGGGAAGGTATGAGCAGTTCTTC
TRBJ2-4	.	many	TRBV11-3	CASSFTGRLVVQYF	TGTGCCAGCAGCTTTACAGGGCGTTTAGTGGTTCAGTACTTC
TRBJ2-3	.	many	TRBV19	CASRTAALTPTDTQYF	TGTGCCAGCCGTACAGCGGCACTGACACCCACAGATACGCAGTATTTT
TRBJ2-7	TRBD1	.	TRBV12-3/TRBV12-4	CASRTGAIYEQYF	TGTGCCAGCAGGACAGGGGCCATCTACGAGCAGTACTTC
TRBJ1-4	.	many	TRBV30	CAWSGDGPTNEKLFF	TGTGCCTGGAGTGGGGACGGACCAACTAATGAAAAACTGTTTTTT
TRBJ1-4	TRBD1	many	TRBV19	CASSKGGTGGEKLFF	TGTGCCAGTAGTAAGGGGGGGACAGGAGGTGAAAAACTGTTTTTT
TRBJ1-1	.	.	TRBV12-3/TRBV12-4	CAGRFYDRFEAFF	TGTGCCGGCAGATTTTACGACAGATTTGAAGCTTTCTTT
TRBJ2-7	TRBD1	once	TRBV11-2	CASRPTDRGVNEQYF	TGTGCCAGCAGGCCCACGGACAGGGGAGTTAACGAGCAGTACTTC
TRBJ2-7	TRBD2	.	TRBV12-3/TRBV12-4	CANSYGPKGGNEQYF	TGTGCCAACAGTTATGGACCCAAGGGAGGGAACGAGCAGTACTTC
TRBJ2-3	.	many	TRBV11-1	CASSPRGSLNTQYF	TGTGCCAGCAGCCCTAGGGGCAGCTTGAATACGCAGTATTTT
TRBJ2-3	.	.	TRBV2	CASSPEWDRMGTDTQYF	TGTGCCAGCAGTCCCGAATGGGACCGCATGGGCACAGATACGCAGTATTTT
TRBJ2-1	TRBD2	many	TRBV28	CASSLTSGSGRDEQFF	TGTGCCAGCAGTCTGACTAGCGGGAGTGGTCGGGATGAGCAGTTCTTC
TRBJ2-2	.	.	TRBV6-1	CASSEPGAPPRRELFF	TGTGCCAGCAGTGAACCGGGGGCCCCCCCTCGTCGGGAGCTGTTTTTT
TRBJ2-7	TRBD2	many	TRBV19	CASSIPGLAAYEQYF	TGTGCCAGTAGTATACCGGGACTAGCGGCCTACGAGCAGTACTTC
TRBJ2-7	.	few	TRBV6-2/TRBV6-3	CASSWSGISYEQYF	TGTGCCAGCAGTTGGTCAGGGATTTCCTACGAGCAGTACTTC
TRBJ1-3	TRBD1	many	TRBV7-8	CASTLGTGAGNTIYF	TGTGCCAGCACCTTAGGGACAGGGGCTGGAAACACCATATATTTT
TRBJ2-7	.	.	TRBV28	CASSPLWVLGSYDQYF	TGTGCCAGCAGCCCCTTGTGGGTCCTCGGCTCCTACGATCAGTACTTC
TRBJ1-6	.	medium-sized	TRBV6-1	CASRPRDGSSYNSPLHF	TGTGCCAGCAGACCCAGGGACGGGAGCTCCTATAATTCACCCCTCCACTTT
TRBJ2-1	.	.	TRBV6-1	CASSDSGDLNEQFF	TGTGCCAGCAGTGACTCCGGCGATCTCAATGAGCAGTTCTTC
TRBJ2-7	TRBD1	medium-sized	TRBV6-1	CASSTGGLGEQYF	TGTGCCAGCAGTACAGGGGGACTGGGCGAGCAGTACTTC
TRBJ1-1	.	many	TRBV7-9	CASSPTGYSEAFF	TGTGCCAGCAGCCCCACCGGATATAGTGAAGCTTTCTTT